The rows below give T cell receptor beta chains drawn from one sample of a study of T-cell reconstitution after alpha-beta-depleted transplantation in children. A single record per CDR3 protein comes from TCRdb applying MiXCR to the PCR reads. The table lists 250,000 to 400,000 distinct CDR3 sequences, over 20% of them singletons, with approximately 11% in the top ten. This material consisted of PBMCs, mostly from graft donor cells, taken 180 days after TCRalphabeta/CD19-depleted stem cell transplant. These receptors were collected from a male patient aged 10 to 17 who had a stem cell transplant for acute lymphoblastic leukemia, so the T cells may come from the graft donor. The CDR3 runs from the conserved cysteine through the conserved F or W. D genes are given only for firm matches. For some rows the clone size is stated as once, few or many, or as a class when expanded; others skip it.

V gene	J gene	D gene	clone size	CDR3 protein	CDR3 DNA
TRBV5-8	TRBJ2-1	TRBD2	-	CASSLLTSGGGDEQFF	TGTGCCAGCAGCCTGCTGACTAGCGGGGGTGGGGATGAGCAGTTCTTC
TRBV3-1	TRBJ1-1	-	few	CASSLGGAGAFF	TGTGCCAGCTCTCTGGGGGGCGCAGGGGCTTTCTTT
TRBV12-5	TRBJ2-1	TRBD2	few	CASGSRDSNLLAGALYREQFF	TGTGCTAGTGGTTCCCGGGACAGTAACCTACTAGCGGGAGCCCTCTACAGGGAGCAGTTCTTC
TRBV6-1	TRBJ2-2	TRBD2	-	CASRQLAGGSGELFF	TGTGCCAGCAGACAACTAGCGGGGGGTTCCGGGGAGCTGTTTTTT
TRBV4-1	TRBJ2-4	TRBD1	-	CASSRGQGVAKNIQYF	TGCGCCAGCAGCCGAGGACAGGGAGTAGCCAAAAACATTCAGTACTTC
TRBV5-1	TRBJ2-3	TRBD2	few	CASSLRAGGADTQYF	TGCGCCAGCAGCTTGCGAGCGGGAGGGGCAGATACGCAGTATTTT
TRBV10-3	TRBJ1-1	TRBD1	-	CAISRTGKNTEAFF	TGTGCCATCAGCCGGACAGGAAAGAACACTGAAGCTTTCTTT
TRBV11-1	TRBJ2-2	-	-	CASSSPGKRASSTGELFF	TGTGCCAGCAGCTCCCCAGGGAAGAGAGCGTCGAGCACCGGGGAGCTGTTTTTT
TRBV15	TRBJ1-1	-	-	CATSRDGRRTEAFF	TGTGCCACCAGCAGAGATGGAAGGAGGACTGAAGCTTTCTTT
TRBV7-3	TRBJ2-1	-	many	CASSLRTGYNEQFF	TGTGCCAGCAGCTTAAGGACTGGCTACAATGAGCAGTTCTTC
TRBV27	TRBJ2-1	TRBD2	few	CASSQRRTSESIKQFF	TGTGCCAGCAGTCAGCGTCGGACTAGCGAGTCTATAAAGCAGTTCTTC
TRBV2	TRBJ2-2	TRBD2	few	CASRLAGYTGELFF	TGTGCCAGCAGACTAGCGGGCTACACCGGGGAGCTGTTTTTT
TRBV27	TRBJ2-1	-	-	CASSFWGSYNEQFF	TGTGCCAGCAGTTTTTGGGGTTCCTACAATGAGCAGTTCTTC
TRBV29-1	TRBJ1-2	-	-	CSVAITPNYGYTF	TGCAGCGTTGCTATAACACCTAACTATGGCTACACCTTC
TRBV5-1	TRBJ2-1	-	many	CASGTGSYNEQFF	TGCGCCAGCGGGACTGGCTCCTACAATGAGCAGTTCTTC
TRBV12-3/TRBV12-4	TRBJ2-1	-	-	CASSLSEAYNEQFF	TGTGCCAGCAGTCTCAGTGAGGCCTACAATGAGCAGTTCTTC
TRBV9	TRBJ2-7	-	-	CASSVLGGNSYEQYF	TGTGCCAGCAGCGTCTTAGGGGGGAACTCCTACGAGCAGTACTTC
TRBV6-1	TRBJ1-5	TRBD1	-	CASSSGTGVNSNQPQHF	TGTGCCAGCAGCTCCGGGACAGGAGTTAATAGCAATCAGCCCCAGCATTTT
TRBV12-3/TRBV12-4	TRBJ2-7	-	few	CASSEETYEQYF	TGTGCCAGCAGCGAAGAGACCTACGAGCAGTACTTC
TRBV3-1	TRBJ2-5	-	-	CASSLILGSQETQYF	TGTGCCAGCAGCCTTATCCTCGGGAGCCAAGAGACCCAGTACTTC
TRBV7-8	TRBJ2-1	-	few	CASSPKRVSYNEQFF	TGTGCCAGCAGCCCCAAGCGGGTCTCCTACAATGAGCAGTTCTTC
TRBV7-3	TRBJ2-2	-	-	CASTPGPYTGELFF	TGTGCCAGCACCCCCGGACCCTACACCGGGGAGCTGTTTTTT
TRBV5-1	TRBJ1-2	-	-	CASRQTGLHGYTF	TGCGCCAGCAGACAAACAGGGCTGCATGGCTACACCTTC
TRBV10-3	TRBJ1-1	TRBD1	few	CAISRQAGGATAFF	TGTGCCATCAGCCGCCAAGCAGGGGGCGCGACGGCTTTCTTT
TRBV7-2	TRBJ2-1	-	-	CASSGGDNEQFF	TGTGCCAGCAGTGGCGGCGACAATGAGCAGTTCTTC
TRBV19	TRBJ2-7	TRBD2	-	CALLGFRPSGSMMTYEQYF	TGTGCCCTCCTTGGTTTTAGGCCTAGCGGGAGCATGATGACCTACGAGCAGTACTTC
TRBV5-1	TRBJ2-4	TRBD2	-	CASSLRGVDGFRGLAVKNIQYF	TGCGCCAGCAGCCTTCGGGGGGTGGATGGCTTCCGGGGACTAGCGGTCAAAAACATTCAGTACTTC
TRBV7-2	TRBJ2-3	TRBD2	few	CASSPRLAGAADTQYF	TGTGCCAGCAGCCCGCGACTAGCGGGAGCGGCAGATACGCAGTATTTT
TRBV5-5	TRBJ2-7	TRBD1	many	CASSLAGTGSHEQYF	TGTGCCAGCAGCTTGGCCGGGACAGGGAGCCACGAGCAGTACTTC
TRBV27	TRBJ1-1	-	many	CASSLFPRGKGNTEAFF	TGTGCCAGCAGTTTATTCCCCAGAGGGAAGGGTAACACTGAAGCTTTCTTT
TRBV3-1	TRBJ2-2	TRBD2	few	CASSKRVAGVSRELFF	TGTGCCAGCAGCAAGAGAGTAGCGGGAGTATCCCGGGAGCTGTTTTTT
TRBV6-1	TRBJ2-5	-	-	CASTAGRIETQYF	TGTGCCAGCACGGCAGGACGGATCGAGACCCAGTACTTC
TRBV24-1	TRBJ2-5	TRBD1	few	CATSDPRQGFQETQYF	TGTGCCACCAGTGATCCCCGACAGGGTTTCCAAGAGACCCAGTACTTC
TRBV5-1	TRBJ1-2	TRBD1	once	CASSFQGDHGYTF	TGCGCCAGCAGCTTCCAGGGGGATCATGGCTACACCTTC
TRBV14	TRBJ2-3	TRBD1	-	CASSPRTGELAFPLDTQYF	TGTGCCAGCAGCCCAAGGACAGGGGAGCTAGCGTTTCCATTGGATACGCAGTATTTT
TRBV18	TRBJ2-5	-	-	CASSPGPLPQETQYF	TGTGCCAGCTCACCAGGACCGCTTCCCCAAGAGACCCAGTACTTC
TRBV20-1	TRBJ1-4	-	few	CSAGNRRGNEKLFF	TGCAGTGCTGGGAACAGGAGAGGGAATGAAAAACTGTTTTTT
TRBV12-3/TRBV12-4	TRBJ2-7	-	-	CASRKAVGEQYF	TGTGCCTCCCGGAAGGCGGTCGGCGAGCAGTACTTC
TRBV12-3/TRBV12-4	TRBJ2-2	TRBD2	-	CASSLGGRARTGELFF	TGTGCCAGCAGTTTAGGAGGGAGGGCCCGCACCGGGGAGCTGTTTTTT
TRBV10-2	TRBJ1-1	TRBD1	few	CASRAGGAGNTEAFF	TGCGCCAGCAGAGCAGGGGGCGCGGGGAACACTGAAGCTTTCTTT
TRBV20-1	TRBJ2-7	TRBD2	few	CSASLTSGRDEQYF	TGCAGTGCTAGCCTAACTAGCGGGAGAGACGAGCAGTACTTC
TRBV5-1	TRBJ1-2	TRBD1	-	CASSLRTGDLYGYTF	TGCGCCAGCAGCTTGAGGACAGGGGACCTCTATGGCTACACCTTC
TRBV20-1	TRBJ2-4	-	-	CSAREQGVAKNIQYF	TGCAGTGCTAGAGAACAGGGTGTAGCCAAAAACATTCAGTACTTC
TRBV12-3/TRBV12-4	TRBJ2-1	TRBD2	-	CASSLARLAGGYEQFF	TGTGCCAGCAGTTTAGCCCGACTAGCGGGAGGTTATGAGCAGTTCTTC
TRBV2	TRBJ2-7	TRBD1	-	CASSIRDRVYEQYF	TGTGCCAGCAGTATTCGGGACAGAGTCTACGAGCAGTACTTC